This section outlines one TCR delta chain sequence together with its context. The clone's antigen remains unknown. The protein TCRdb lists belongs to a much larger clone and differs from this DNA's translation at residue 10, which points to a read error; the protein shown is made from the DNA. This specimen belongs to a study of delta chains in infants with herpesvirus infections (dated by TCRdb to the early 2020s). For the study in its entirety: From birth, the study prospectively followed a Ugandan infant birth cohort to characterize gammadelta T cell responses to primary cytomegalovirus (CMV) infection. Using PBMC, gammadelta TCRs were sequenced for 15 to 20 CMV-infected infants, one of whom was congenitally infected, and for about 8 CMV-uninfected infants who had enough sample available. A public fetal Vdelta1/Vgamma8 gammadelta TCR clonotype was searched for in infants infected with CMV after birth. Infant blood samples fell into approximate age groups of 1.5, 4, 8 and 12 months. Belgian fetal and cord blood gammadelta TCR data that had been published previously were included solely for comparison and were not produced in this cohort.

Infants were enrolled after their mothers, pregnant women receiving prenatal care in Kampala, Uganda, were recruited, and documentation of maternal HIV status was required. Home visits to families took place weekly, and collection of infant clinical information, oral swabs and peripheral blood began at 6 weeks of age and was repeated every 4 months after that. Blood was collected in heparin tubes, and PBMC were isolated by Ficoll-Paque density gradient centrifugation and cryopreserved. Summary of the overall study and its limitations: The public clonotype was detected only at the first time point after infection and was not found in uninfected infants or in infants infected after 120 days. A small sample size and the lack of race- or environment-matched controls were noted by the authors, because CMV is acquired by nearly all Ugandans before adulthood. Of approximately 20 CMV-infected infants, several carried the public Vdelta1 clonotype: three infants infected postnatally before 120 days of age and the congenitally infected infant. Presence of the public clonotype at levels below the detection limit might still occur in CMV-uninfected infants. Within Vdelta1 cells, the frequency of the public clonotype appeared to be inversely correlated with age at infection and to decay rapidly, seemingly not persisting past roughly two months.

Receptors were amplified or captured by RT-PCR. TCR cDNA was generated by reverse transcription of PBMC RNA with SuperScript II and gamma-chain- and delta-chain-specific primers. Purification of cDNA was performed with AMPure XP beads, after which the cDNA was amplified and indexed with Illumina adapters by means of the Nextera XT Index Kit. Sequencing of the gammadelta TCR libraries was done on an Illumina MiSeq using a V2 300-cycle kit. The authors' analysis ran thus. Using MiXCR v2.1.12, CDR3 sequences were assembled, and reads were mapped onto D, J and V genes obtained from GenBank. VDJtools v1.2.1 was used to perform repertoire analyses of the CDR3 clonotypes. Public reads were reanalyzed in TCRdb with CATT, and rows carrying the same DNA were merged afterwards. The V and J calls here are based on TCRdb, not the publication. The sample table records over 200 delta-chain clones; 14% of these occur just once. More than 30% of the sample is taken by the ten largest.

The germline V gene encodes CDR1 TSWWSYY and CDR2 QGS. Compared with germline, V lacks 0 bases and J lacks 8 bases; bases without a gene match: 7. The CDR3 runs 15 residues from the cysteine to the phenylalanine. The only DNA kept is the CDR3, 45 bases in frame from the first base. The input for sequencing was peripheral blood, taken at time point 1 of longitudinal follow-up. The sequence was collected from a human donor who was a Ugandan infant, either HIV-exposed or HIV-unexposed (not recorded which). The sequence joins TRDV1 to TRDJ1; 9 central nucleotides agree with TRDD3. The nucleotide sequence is TGTGCTCTTGGGGAACTTTTGGGGGATATGCTCAAACTCATCTTT. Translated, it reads CALGELLGDMLKLIF.